This T cell receptor (beta chain) was observed in a study of control samples from healthy donors and cancer patients. The repertoire was sequenced with immunoSEQ multiplex PCR; TCRdb's copy has only in-frame clones and lacks some. Among approximately 70,000 clones listed, roughly 90% were seen once. Sequencing was done on a sample of blood. The receptor comes from a woman in her forties or fifties in good health.

This CDR3 is CASGMYGLQGASNYGYTF. The DNA for the CDR3 is TGTGCCAGCGGTATGTACGGATTACAGGGGGCTTCTAACTATGGCTACACCTTC. The genes are TRBV27 and TRBJ1-2; TRBD1 matches 9 bases. CDR1 and CDR2 (germline): MNHEY, SMNVEV (reference sequence). This CDR3 is built from 18 residues. The V and J ends lost 8 bases and 0 bases, in that order; junction bases with no gene match: 16.